These 14 T cell receptor beta chains came from one sample sequenced in a study of blood T cell repertoires in COVID-19. Clones were sequenced by immunoSEQ multiplex PCR, and TCRdb holds only the in-frame ones, with some missing. This sample carries some 250,000 clones, more than 75% of them seen once, and the ten largest clones take about 1%. The material sequenced was peripheral blood. These TCRs come from a woman aged 40 to 50 who had recovered from COVID-19.

This clone was picked up a small number of times. The V call is TRBV2, the J call TRBJ2-1; D is perhaps TRBD2 (5 bases). The V end lost 6 bases, the J end lost 11 bases, and 14 bases lay between the germline ends. The length of the CDR3 is 12 residues. CDR1 and CDR2 (germline): SNHLY, FYNNEI. The CDR3 nucleotides are TGTGCCAGCAGGGCCGAGGGAGCCCAGCAGTTCTTC. The encoded protein is CASRAEGAQQFF.

The chain joins TRBV2 to TRBJ2-7; TRBD1 agrees at 8 bases. J gave up 2 bases and V 8 bases, and 5 bases lay outside the gene matches. CDR3 length: 13 amino acids. Germline CDR1 and CDR2: SNHLY and FYNNEI. The CDR3 is CASRRGQAYEQYF. CDR3 bases: TGTGCCAGCCGCAGGGGACAGGCCTACGAGCAGTACTTC.

The chain employs TRBV6-2 or TRBV6-3 and TRBJ1-5, with 9 bases aligning to TRBD1. Looked up from germline, CDR1 is MNHEY and CDR2 is SVGEGT. The CDR3 runs to 19 residues. After removal of 5 bases from V and 0 bases from J, the junction contained 14 bases not matched to a gene. The CDR3 reads CASSTLLLQGANSNQPQHF. For the CDR3, the DNA is TGTGCCAGCAGTACCCTTTTATTACAGGGGGCCAATAGCAATCAGCCCCAGCATTTT.

The gene calls are TRBV5-1 and TRBJ2-3; 11 positions agree with TRBD2. The germline V gene encodes CDR1 SGHRS and CDR2 YFSETQ. The CDR3 totals 16 residues. The V segment lost 0 bases and the J segment 8 bases; nucleotides outside the gene matches: 8. This CDR3 reads CASSLGLAGGRGTQYF. Written as DNA, the CDR3 is TGCGCCAGCAGCTTGGGGCTAGCGGGAGGCAGGGGTACGCAGTATTTT.

This chain connects TRBV7-9 to TRBJ2-1; tentatively, D is TRBD1 (6 bases). Per germline, CDR1 SEHNR and CDR2 FQNEAQ (reference sequence). V lost 4 bases, J lost 0 bases, and 10 bases lay in between. This CDR3 is built from 15 residues. The CDR3 DNA reads as TGTGCCAGCAGCTCTGGACAGAGCTCCTACAATGAGCAGTTCTTC. Residues: CASSSGQSSYNEQFF.

This sequence joins TRBV6-2 or TRBV6-3 and TRBJ1-4, with 9 bases lining up with TRBD1. There are 16 residues in the CDR3. With V trimmed by 5 bases and J by 4 bases, 8 bases remained unmatched. Germline V CDR1 and CDR2: MNHEY, SVGEGT. The CDR3 DNA reads as TGTGCCAGCAGTCGGAGCACAGGGGGCTATAATGAAAAACTGTTTTTT. Its translation: CASSRSTGGYNEKLFF.

This clone appeared a single time. The same CDR3 can be traced to other DNA sequences in this sample. The J gene is TRBJ2-7, the V gene TRBV9; perhaps TRBD1 as D (5 bases). CDR1 and CDR2 from the germline V gene are SGDLS and YYNGEE. V was clipped by 2 bases and J by 0 bases, with 12 bases between them. This CDR3 contains 15 residues. Here the CDR3 DNA reads TGTGCCAGCAGCGTTACAGGTGGAGCCTCCTACGAGCAGTACTTC. Translation gives CASSVTGGASYEQYF. The whole variable domain, filled in from reference TRBV9 and TRBJ2-7, reads DSGVTQTPKHLITATGQRVTLRCSPRSGDLSVYWYQQSLDQGLQFLIQYYNGEERAKGNILERFSAQQFPDLHSELNLSSLELGDSALYFCASSVTGGASYEQYFGPGTRLTVT.

The V and J genes are TRBV6-2 or TRBV6-3 and TRBJ2-3, with TRBD2 matching 7 bases. Germline V lookup: CDR1 MNHEY, CDR2 SVGEGT. This CDR3 is built from 15 residues. With 0 bases clipped from V and 6 bases from J, the junction kept 6 bases outside the gene matches. CDR3 bases: TGTGCCAGCAGTTACTCGGAGCGGGGACGGGATACGCAGTATTTT. It translates to CASSYSERGRDTQYF.

The chain carries TRBV29-1 and TRBJ2-2; TRBD2 is a possible D gene (5 bases). The CDR3 has 13 residues. CDR1 SQVTM and CDR2 ANQGSEA come from the germline V gene. Trimming pared 2 bases from V and 3 bases from J, leaving 7 bases between. CDR3 region: CSVERGDTGELFF. In DNA, the CDR3 is TGCAGCGTTGAACGGGGAGACACCGGGGAGCTGTTTTTT.

The rearrangement joins TRBV30 to TRBJ1-5; 8 bases map to TRBD1. V lost 3 bases and J lost 6; bases outside the gene matches: 4. The CDR3 covers 13 residues. Germline V gives CDR1 GTSNPN, CDR2 SVGIG (reference sequence). This CDR3 is CAWSGQGAQPQHF. For the CDR3, the DNA is TGTGCCTGGAGCGGGCAGGGGGCTCAGCCCCAGCATTTT.

The chain couples TRBV30 to TRBJ2-3; a possible D gene is TRBD1 (5 bases). The CDR3 extends over 15 amino acids. V was clipped by 8 bases and J by 4 bases, with 22 bases between them. CDR1 is GTSNPN and CDR2 is SVGIG in the germline V gene (reference sequence). The DNA for the CDR3 is TGTGCCAGGGGCGGTGTGGGCGCCTGGGCAGATACGCAGTATTTT. It encodes CARGGVGAWADTQYF. Full variable domain (remainder filled in from reference TRBV30 and TRBJ2-3): SQTIHQWPATLVQPVGSPLSLECTVEGTSNPNLYWYRQAAGRGLQLLFYSVGIGQISSEVPQNLSASRPQDRQFILSSKKLLLSDSGFYLCARGGVGAWADTQYFGPGTRLTVL.

The chain uses TRBV7-9 and TRBJ2-1, with 7 bases identical to TRBD2. The J segment lost 1 base and the V segment lost 5 bases, leaving 8 bases of the junction unmatched. CDR1 SEHNR and CDR2 FQNEAQ come from the germline V gene (reference sequence). CDR3 size: 16 residues. This chain's CDR3 is CASSPSGGRSYNEQFF. CDR3 nucleotide sequence: TGTGCCAGCAGCCCATCCGGGGGGAGGTCCTACAATGAGCAGTTCTTC.

The CDR3 DNA follows: TGTGCCAGCAGCCCAGGGCCGTGGGGTCGGACCAAAAACATTCAGTACTTC. Protein: CASSPGPWGRTKNIQYF. The chain employs TRBV3-1 (or the pseudogene TRBV3-2) and TRBJ2-4, with a weak D call TRBD1 (5 bases). Germline CDR1 and CDR2: LGHDT and YNNKEL (reference sequence). This CDR3 region has 17 residues. V dropped 4 bases and J dropped 2 bases, with 18 bases sitting between them.

V usage is TRBV7-2 and J usage is TRBJ2-5, with D possibly matching TRBD2 (5 bases). The V end was cut by 5 bases, the J end by 5 bases, with 15 bases between. Germline V gene data show CDR1 as SGHTA and CDR2 as FQGNSA. CDR3 length: 14 residues. The DNA for the CDR3 is TGTGCCAGCAGCGCGGACTGGACCCGGGAGACCCAGTACTTC. This translates into CASSADWTRETQYF.